Relative to its sample, the clone carrying this TCR beta chain is medium-sized. Irradiated, violet-dye-labeled stimulators (around 200,000) were plated alongside around 200,000 CFSE-labeled responders. The entry originates in a study of graft-versus-host responses after intestinal transplantation. Study information: Recipients had multivisceral, liver-intestinal, or isolated intestinal transplants. Once they had received anti-thymocyte globulin induction, all recipients took tacrolimus and steroids for three to four years.

The CDR3 totals 16 residues. Germline V CDR1 and CDR2: SGHTA, FQGTGA. Germline trimming cut 4 bases from V and 2 bases from J; bases unmatched to any gene: 7. The table came from immunoSEQ multiplex PCR; TCRdb's copy has only in-frame clones and leaves some out. This table holds approximately 10,000 clones, 25% to 30% found once. The receptor was derived from a human patient who received an intestinal transplant. Sequencing used alloreactive CD8+ T cells from a mixed lymphocyte reaction culture, obtained before intestinal transplant. As to subset: CFSE-low proliferating T cells sorted from roughly six-day pre-transplant mixed lymphocyte reaction (GvH or HvG direction). The chain employs TRBV7-3 and TRBJ2-1; 8 bases match TRBD1. The CDR3 protein is CASSWGQDRAYNEQFF. The CDR3 coding sequence is TGTGCCAGCAGCTGGGGTCAGGACAGGGCCTACAATGAGCAGTTCTTC.